The 2 T cell receptor beta chains reported below all come from one sample, sequenced in a study of Ad26.COV2.S vaccination and SARS-CoV-2 variants. The treatment here: about 20 received Ad26.COV2.S at low or high dose, single or two shots; several received placebo; per-sample allocation not given. Sampling was performed 63 days after the first vaccine or placebo injection. TCRdb's copy holds only in-frame clones and misses some; the assay was immunoSEQ multiplex PCR. Of approximately 360,000 clones listed, 80% to 90% are singletons. Sequencing used peripheral blood, obtained in a trial of Ad26.COV2.S vaccine versus placebo. These receptors all come from a person between 18 and 60 years old who received the Ad26.COV2.S COVID-19 vaccine or a placebo.

The chain carries TRBV6-4 and TRBJ2-7; TRBD1 matches at 9 bases. Looked up from germline, CDR1 is MRHNA and CDR2 is SNTAGT. This CDR3 has 19 amino acids. J lost 2 bases, V lost 3 bases, and 17 bases had no gene match. CDR3 in DNA: TGTGCCAGCAGTGAGCGGGACAGGGTCCCAATGGGGTTAACCTACGAGCAGTACTTC. Its translation: CASSERDRVPMGLTYEQYF.

Comments on this clone: The sample holds other DNA sequences that translate to the same CDR3. CDR3 DNA: TGTGCCAGCAGCTTCCCTAGCGGGGGCACAGATACGCAGTATTTT. Protein: CASSFPSGGTDTQYF. The chain carries TRBV5-4 and TRBJ2-3; 9 bases agree with TRBD2. CDR3 length equals 15 residues. The V gene's germline CDR1 is SGHNT and CDR2 YYREEE (reference sequence). J gave up 1 base and V 2 bases, and 2 bases lay outside the gene matches.